This T cell receptor (beta chain) was recorded in a study of blood T cell repertoires in COVID-19. Turning to the study itself: Italy, Spain and the United States were the sources of the convalescent and acute COVID-19 samples. Nucleic acid was either cDNA or gDNA, and it came from T cells, B-cell-depleted T cells, or PBMCs.

This clone was observed a handful of times. V shed 5 bases and J shed 4 bases, with 9 bases lying between them. The CDR3 sequence is 13 residues long. Germline CDR1 is LNHDA and CDR2 is SQIVND (reference sequence). Authors' analysis steps: Estimates of nucleated cell counts were drawn from the amplification of reference gene primers. Profiling relied on immunoSEQ multiplex PCR, and the TCRdb table lists in-frame clones only, not all of them. For V, J and clone size, that table is used; D and trimming come from the DNA. Of tens of thousands of clones listed, 60% to 85% are singletons. This clonotype was obtained from a human donor in a cohort sampled during active COVID-19. J is TRBJ1-5 and V is TRBV19, with unresolved D. The sequenced material came from peripheral blood. CDR3 nucleotide sequence: TGTGCCAGTAGTCCCCAGACTAATCAGCCCCAGCATTTT. Translating it yields CASSPQTNQPQHF.